Sequencing of this TCR beta chain was carried out in a study of blood T cell repertoires in COVID-19. In the authors' workflow: Amplification of reference gene primers provided the estimated nucleated cell counts. Profiled with immunoSEQ multiplex PCR; TCRdb holds only in-frame clones, not every one. The V and J calls and clone size were taken over from that table, and D and trimming were inferred from the DNA. The profile covers 100,000 to 120,000 clones, with around 85% appearing a single time and roughly 1.5% taken by the ten largest. The CDR3 consists of 15 residues. Per the germline V gene, CDR1 is MDHEN and CDR2 is SYDVKM. V was pared by 8 bases and J by 3 bases, with 17 bases between.

This sequence was found in a man in his fifties with acute or convalescent COVID-19. Input material: peripheral blood. The chain carries TRBV28 and TRBJ1-5, with D perhaps matching TRBD1 (6 bases). The CDR3 protein is CASAGGAGNNQPQHF. The CDR3 DNA follows: TGTGCCAGCGCTGGGGGGGCTGGGAACAATCAGCCCCAGCATTTT.